The entry that follows covers one TCR beta chain sequence. The target of this receptor is not known. HCMV-specific IgG was detected in serum with a commercial ELISA kit to determine HCMV serostatus. Ficoll density gradient centrifugation was used to isolate peripheral blood mononuclear cells from blood. From the cysteine through the phenylalanine, the CDR3 covers 15 amino acids. Nucleotide data are not available. Taken from the germline V gene, the CDR1 and CDR2 loops are SGHRS and YFSETQ. This sample was taken from a study of T cells expressing NK-cell markers (dated by TCRdb to the early 2020s). Context from the whole study: In sorted CD3+CD56+NKG2C+, CD3+CD56+NKG2C- and CD3+CD56-NKG2C+ T-cell subsets from several donors, TCR beta-chain repertoires were profiled. Among the eight sequenced donors, seven were HCMV-seropositive and one was HCMV-seronegative. All eight donors whose samples were sequenced were randomly selected healthy volunteers, three of them men and five women. Illumina HiSeq 2000/2500, MiSeq or NextSeq was used to sequence libraries as 2 x 150 bp reads.

The sequencer was an Illumina HiSeq 2000. 5'RACE template switching, by which a universal primer site and unique molecular identifiers were added, was used to make TCR beta cDNA libraries. cDNA synthesis was primed from the TCR beta constant segment, followed by two successive PCR amplification steps. The study's own analysis went as follows. Reads were demultiplexed and grouped by UMI with MIGEC, and clonotypes were assembled and quantified with MiTCR. To exclude erroneous sequences, any TCR cDNA sequence not supported by at least two reads was discarded. The tcR package was used for downstream repertoire analysis, and clonotypes were matched between fractions using CDR3 nucleotide sequence together with V segment. Antigen specificity was annotated against VDJdb with VDJmatch, allowing one amino acid substitution in CDR3. The reads went through TCRdb reprocessing, and each CDR3 protein sequence gets one entry with no DNA. The authors' filters were not applied to this entry. This sample's table carries about 300,000 distinct CDR3 sequences. The ten most abundant clones make up roughly 4.2% of the sample.

The investigation overall reported the following: Those dominant clonotypes were again the most abundant among CD3+CD56-NKG2C+ cells in four donors, at about 25-60.1%. Whether the expanded NKG2C-expressing T cell clones were specific for HCMV antigens was left unclear. In several donors, the dominant CD3+CD56+NKG2C+ clonotypes were found to rank among the top 10 CD8+ clonotypes and to make up about 1.0-7.5% of CD8+ T cells.

The rearranged chain carries TRBV5-1 and TRBJ1-1; TCRdb outputs TRBD1, but without DNA this stays unchecked. Sequenced: blood T cells: a sorted CD56 or NKG2C T cell subset, CD4+ or CD8+ T cells, or bulk PBMC T cells (not recorded which). The TCR comes from a woman between 18 and 69 years old in good health. CDR3 reads: CASSWGRGRETEAFF. Reference TRBV5-1 and TRBJ1-1 proteins supply the regions before and after the CDR3; the full variable domain is: KAGVTQTPRYLIKTRGQQVTLSCSPISGHRSVSWYQQTPGQGLQFLFEYFSETQRNKGNFPGRFSGRQFSNSRSEMNVSTLELGDSALYLCASSWGRGRETEAFFGQGTRLTVV.